Listed below are T cell receptor beta chains from one sample, sequenced in a study of graft-versus-host responses after intestinal transplantation. Clones were read by immunoSEQ multiplex PCR, and TCRdb kept only the in-frame ones, dropping some. The sample lists around 11,000 clones, less than 80% occurring once. The starting material was ileum tissue, obtained 23 days after intestinal transplant. These receptors were collected from a human patient who received an intestinal transplant, so some T cells may come from the graft donor. Both conserved end residues are part of each CDR3. D genes are given only for firm matches. A row's size may be missing; if present it is once, few, many or a size class.

d_call j_call cdr3_length clone_size v_call cdr3_nt cdr3_aa
TRBD2 TRBJ2-7 16 few TRBV19 TGTGCCAGTACTCCCTCGGGGACTAGCGGGAGCTACGAGCAGTACTTC CASTPSGTSGSYEQYF
- TRBJ1-4 11 - TRBV6-8 TGTGCCAGTGGGCGGAGTGAAAAACTGTTTTTT CASGRSEKLFF
TRBD2 TRBJ2-1 15 - TRBV28 TGTGCCAGCAGTTCAAGCGGGAGGGCCAATAATGAGCAGTTCTTC CASSSSGRANNEQFF
TRBD2 TRBJ2-1 17 - TRBV7-9 TGTGCCAGCAGCTCGACGGCTAGCGGACTCTCCTACAATGAGCAGTTCTTC CASSSTASGLSYNEQFF
- TRBJ2-7 14 - TRBV28 TGTGCCAGCAGTTTGAACGGGGGACCCTACGAGCAGTACTTC CASSLNGGPYEQYF
TRBD2 TRBJ2-3 19 - TRBV4-1 TGCGCCAGCAGCCAAGATGGAGGAGGACTAGCGGGGGTGAAAGATACGCAGTATTTT CASSQDGGGLAGVKDTQYF
TRBD1 TRBJ2-7 16 - TRBV6-1 TGTGCCAGCAGTGAAGACATCGGGGACAGATACTACGAGCAGTACTTC CASSEDIGDRYYEQYF
- TRBJ2-3 13 - TRBV25-1 TGTGCCAGCAGTGAATATAGTACAGATACGCAGTATTTT CASSEYSTDTQYF
TRBD2 TRBJ2-7 18 few TRBV7-2 TGTGCCAGCAGCTTACAGTTACTAGCGGGCCCCTTGGCCTACGAGCAGTACTTC CASSLQLLAGPLAYEQYF
TRBD1 TRBJ1-5 14 - TRBV28 TGTGCCAGCAGCTCGACAGGGAACAATCAGCCCCAGCATTTT CASSSTGNNQPQHF
- TRBJ1-2 12 - TRBV29-1 TGCAGCGTTGATAGGCAGATCTATGGCTACACCTTC CSVDRQIYGYTF
- TRBJ2-2 15 - TRBV6-6 TGTGCCAGCAGTTACTTACTAGATTACACCGGGGAGCTGTTTTTT CASSYLLDYTGELFF
- TRBJ2-7 16 - TRBV6-4 TGTGCCAGCAGTCCCAGGCCTACACGGGCCTCCTACGAGCAGTACTTC CASSPRPTRASYEQYF
- TRBJ1-3 12 - TRBV6-6 TGTGCCAGCACCGACGGTGGAAACACCATATATTTT CASTDGGNTIYF
TRBD1 TRBJ1-2 13 - TRBV11-1 TGTGCCAGCAGCTTTGACAGGGGGTATGGCTACACCTTC CASSFDRGYGYTF
- TRBJ2-7 12 - TRBV11-3 TGTGCCAGCAGCCTACAGGGCTCCGAGCAGTACTTC CASSLQGSEQYF
- TRBJ1-3 15 medium-sized TRBV5-1 TGCGCCAGCAGCAGGGCCTGGGGCTCTGGAAACACCATATATTTT CASSRAWGSGNTIYF
- TRBJ2-1 12 large TRBV28 TGTGCCAGCAGCCCGACAGGCGATGAGCAGTTCTTC CASSPTGDEQFF
- TRBJ2-5 15 - TRBV7-2 TGTGCCAGCAGCCCAAAGGGACGGATCCAAGAGACCCAGTACTTC CASSPKGRIQETQYF
- TRBJ1-5 14 - TRBV6-1 TGTGCCAGCAGCCCCGTGGCGGGTATTCAGCCCCAGCATTTT CASSPVAGIQPQHF
TRBD1 TRBJ2-2 15 few TRBV6-1 TGTGCCAGCAGCCAGGACAGGGGATGGACCGGGGAGCTGTTTTTT CASSQDRGWTGELFF
- TRBJ1-1 15 - TRBV6-5 TGTGCCAGCAGGCATTTCTCAACCGGTAACACTGAAGCTTTCTTT CASRHFSTGNTEAFF
- TRBJ1-1 16 few TRBV5-6 TGTGCCAGCAGCTCACGTAAAACAGGGCGGGGAACTGAAGCTTTCTTT CASSSRKTGRGTEAFF
- TRBJ2-3 12 - TRBV21-1 TGTGCCAGCGGCGGAAGCACAGATACGCAGTATTTT CASGGSTDTQYF
- TRBJ1-2 12 - TRBV27 TGTGCCAGCAGCCTCAACGGCTATGGCTACACCTTC CASSLNGYGYTF
- TRBJ2-1 18 - TRBV7-3 TGTGCCAGCAGCTTAACGGAGCGAGTGTCGGCCCGGGACAATGAGCAGTTCTTC CASSLTERVSARDNEQFF
TRBD1 TRBJ1-5 15 - TRBV30 TGTGCCTGGAGTTCCGGGACAGGGGGCTATCAGCCCCAGCATTTT CAWSSGTGGYQPQHF
- TRBJ2-7 13 - TRBV19 TGTGCCAGTAGTATCCGGACAGCCTACGAGCAGTACTTC CASSIRTAYEQYF
- TRBJ2-7 13 - TRBV28 TGTGCCAGCAGTCTCTCCCCGAGGGACGAGCAGTACTTC CASSLSPRDEQYF
- TRBJ2-7 13 - TRBV6-6 TGTGCCAGCAGTTACTGGGGGCCTGACGAGCAGTACTTC CASSYWGPDEQYF
TRBD1 TRBJ1-1 14 - TRBV9 TGTGCCAGCAGCGTAGAATCAGGGGGCACTGAAGCTTTCTTT CASSVESGGTEAFF
TRBD2 TRBJ2-3 15 - TRBV7-9 TGTGCCAGCAGCTTTAGCGGGAGTAGCACAGATACGCAGTATTTT CASSFSGSSTDTQYF
- TRBJ1-1 12 - TRBV6-5 TGTGCCAGCAGTGCGTGGATCACTGAAGCTTTCTTT CASSAWITEAFF
- TRBJ2-7 15 - TRBV6-5 TGTGCCAGCAGTTACCCTACGGAGGGGGACTACGAGCAGTACTTC CASSYPTEGDYEQYF
- TRBJ2-4 14 - TRBV5-6 TGTGCCAGCAGCTTCCGTAGGTTGGGAAACATTCAGTACTTC CASSFRRLGNIQYF
- TRBJ2-1 14 few TRBV27 TGTGCCAGCAGTTCTCGAGCTTACTACAATGAGCAGTTCTTC CASSSRAYYNEQFF
- TRBJ1-3 15 - TRBV4-1 TGCGCCAGCAGCCAAGATCCGCGGGGGGGAAACACCATATATTTT CASSQDPRGGNTIYF
- TRBJ2-1 13 - TRBV11-3 TGTGCCAGCAGCTTAGATCCGTTCAATGAGCAGTTCTTC CASSLDPFNEQFF
- TRBJ1-5 14 - TRBV19 TGTGCCAGTAGTAACCCAGGGGTTGGTCAGCCCCAGCATTTT CASSNPGVGQPQHF
- TRBJ2-3 14 - TRBV6-5 TGTGCCAGCAGTTACGAGGCGAATGCAGATACGCAGTATTTT CASSYEANADTQYF
TRBD1 TRBJ1-2 17 - TRBV28 TGTGCCAGCAGTTCCCCAGGGGGCGGAGGATTATATCATGGCTACACCTTC CASSSPGGGGLYHGYTF
- TRBJ2-7 13 few TRBV4-3 TGCGCCAGCAGCCAAGGACTTTACTACGAGCAGTACTTC CASSQGLYYEQYF
TRBD2 TRBJ2-5 15 - TRBV7-9 TGTGCCAGCAGCTCCCTGGGTCTAGCGGGAGAGACCCAGTACTTC CASSSLGLAGETQYF
TRBD2 TRBJ2-3 17 once TRBV11-1 TGTGCCAGCAGCCCCCACCGGGGGGGCGTGGGCACAGATACGCAGTATTTT CASSPHRGGVGTDTQYF
- TRBJ2-7 13 - TRBV9 TGTGCCAGCAGCGTGGGAACAGGGACCGAGCAGTACTTC CASSVGTGTEQYF
- TRBJ1-4 16 - TRBV19 TGTGCCAGTAGTATGGCTTTAGGACGGTCTAATGAAAAACTGTTTTTT CASSMALGRSNEKLFF
TRBD1 TRBJ2-7 16 - TRBV12-5 TGTGCTAGTGGTTTGGTCGGGACAGGGGGCTCCTACGAGCAGTACTTC CASGLVGTGGSYEQYF
TRBD1 TRBJ1-3 16 - TRBV28 TGTGCCAGCAGTTTAGGACAGGTGGGGCCTGGAAACACCATATATTTT CASSLGQVGPGNTIYF
- TRBJ1-1 12 - TRBV30 TGTGCCTCCTTTCAGGGGAACACTGAAGCTTTCTTT CASFQGNTEAFF
- TRBJ2-4 12 - TRBV18 TGTGCCAGCTCACCCGGACGGAACATTCAGTACTTC CASSPGRNIQYF
- TRBJ2-7 13 large TRBV7-9 TGTGCCAGCAGCTCGGGACGGTACTACGAGCAGTACTTC CASSSGRYYEQYF
- TRBJ2-1 18 - TRBV28 TGTGCCAGCAGTTTCCCGACCGATCCCGGGACTGACGGCTATGAGCAGTTCTTC CASSFPTDPGTDGYEQFF
TRBD2 TRBJ2-3 16 - TRBV9 TGTGCCAGCAGCTTTCTAGCGGGAGAGGGGACAGATACGCAGTATTTT CASSFLAGEGTDTQYF
- TRBJ2-7 15 few TRBV11-3 TGTGCCAGCAGCCCGGGGGTAGGGTACTCCTACGAGCAGTACTTC CASSPGVGYSYEQYF